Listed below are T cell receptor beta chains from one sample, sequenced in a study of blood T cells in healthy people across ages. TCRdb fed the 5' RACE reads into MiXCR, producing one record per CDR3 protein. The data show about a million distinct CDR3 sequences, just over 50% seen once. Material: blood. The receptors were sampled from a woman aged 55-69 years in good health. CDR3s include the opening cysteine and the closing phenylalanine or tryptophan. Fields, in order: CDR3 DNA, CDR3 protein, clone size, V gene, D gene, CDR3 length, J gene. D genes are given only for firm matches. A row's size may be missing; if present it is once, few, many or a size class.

TGTGCCAGTGGGGCCCTCGGCACAGATACGCAGTATTTT	CASGALGTDTQYF	few	TRBV2	NA	13	TRBJ2-3
TGTGCCAGCAGCGCGAGGGGACAGGGGTACGCTGAAGCTTTCTTT	CASSARGQGYAEAFF	few	TRBV9	TRBD1	15	TRBJ1-1
TGTGCCAGCAGGCACCTCGGCCGGGACAGACCGATCTACGAGCAGTACTTC	CASRHLGRDRPIYEQYF	few	TRBV21-1	NA	17	TRBJ2-7
TGCGCCAGTTGGACAGAAGACAATGAGCAGTTCTTC	CASWTEDNEQFF	NA	TRBV5-1	NA	12	TRBJ2-1
TGTGCCACCAGTGAGGGGACAGGGGTTGACGGCGGTCGAGATACGCAGTATTTT	CATSEGTGVDGGRDTQYF	few	TRBV24-1	TRBD1	18	TRBJ2-3
TGCGCCAGCAGCTTGTCGGTTGCATACCTGACAGATACGCAGTATTTT	CASSLSVAYLTDTQYF	few	TRBV5-1	NA	16	TRBJ2-3
TGTGCCAGCAGCTTAGCCGGTGGCCTCGGGGGGAACTCCTACGAGCAGTACTTC	CASSLAGGLGGNSYEQYF	NA	TRBV7-2	TRBD2	18	TRBJ2-7
TGTGCCATCAGTGAATTGGCTAGCGGGGAGAATGAGCAGTACTTC	CAISELASGENEQYF	NA	TRBV10-3	TRBD2	15	TRBJ2-7
TGTGCCAGCAGTTCCCCTCGCGGGCCGGACACCGGGGAGCTGTTTTTT	CASSSPRGPDTGELFF	NA	TRBV28	NA	16	TRBJ2-2
TGCGCCAGCAGGGGCGGGACGAATACGCAGTATTTT	CASRGGTNTQYF	few	TRBV4-3	NA	12	TRBJ2-3
TGTGCCAGCAGCCACAGCCTACTAGCGGGACCTGCATACGAGCAGTACTTC	CASSHSLLAGPAYEQYF	few	TRBV7-2	TRBD2	17	TRBJ2-7
TGTGCCGGGAGTTGGAGGGAGGGCTACGAGCAGTACTTC	CAGSWREGYEQYF	few	TRBV7-2	TRBD2	13	TRBJ2-7
TGTGCCAGCACCCCTTATGCTAGCGGCTCCTACGAGCAGTACTTC	CASTPYASGSYEQYF	NA	TRBV7-9	TRBD2	15	TRBJ2-7
TGTGCCAGCAGCAAAAGGGGGGATCAGCCCCAGCATTTT	CASSKRGDQPQHF	NA	TRBV28	NA	13	TRBJ1-5
TGCGCCAGCAGCCAAGGGGGGGCGGGAGTAGCCTACGAGCAGTACTTC	CASSQGGAGVAYEQYF	few	TRBV4-3	NA	16	TRBJ2-7
TGTGCCAGCAGCGTGGGAGGCTCTGGAAACACCATATATTTT	CASSVGGSGNTIYF	NA	TRBV6-2/TRBV6-3	NA	14	TRBJ1-3
TGTGCCAGCAGCTTAGAGACAGAGGTGGGGGAGCAGTTCTTC	CASSLETEVGEQFF	NA	TRBV7-2	NA	14	TRBJ2-1
TGTGCCAGCAGGATCCCGGGGGCGACCCAGTACTTC	CASRIPGATQYF	many	TRBV7-2	NA	12	TRBJ2-5
TGCAGCGTTGAATGGTACCTCCTCAATGAGCAGTTCTTC	CSVEWYLLNEQFF	NA	TRBV29-1	NA	13	TRBJ2-1
TGCGCCAGCAGTCCACAGATAGGGGGCCAAGAGACCCAGTACTTC	CASSPQIGGQETQYF	once	TRBV5-1	NA	15	TRBJ2-5
TGCGCCAGCAGCCCAGGGGTGAACGAGCAGTACTTC	CASSPGVNEQYF	few	TRBV4-1	NA	12	TRBJ2-7
TGCAGTGCTAGAGATTTTAGCGGGAGGCTCAATGAGCAGTTCTTC	CSARDFSGRLNEQFF	few	TRBV20-1	TRBD2	15	TRBJ2-1
TGTGCCAACCGTCGGGCTAGCTTCGACAATGAGCAGTTCTTC	CANRRASFDNEQFF	NA	TRBV2	NA	14	TRBJ2-1
TGTGCCACCAGTGATAGTCTAGCGGGGAGCTCCTACAATGAGCAGTTCTTC	CATSDSLAGSSYNEQFF	many	TRBV24-1	TRBD2	17	TRBJ2-1
TGTGCCAGCAGTTTTGACAGGGGGCATGAGACCCAGTACTTC	CASSFDRGHETQYF	few	TRBV27	TRBD1	14	TRBJ2-5
TGCAGTGCTGCCCGGTCCCTTTATAATGAGCAGTACTTC	CSAARSLYNEQYF	NA	TRBV20-1	NA	13	TRBJ2-7
TGCGCCAGCAGCTTGGTACTAGCGGGAGTGTACGAGCAGTACTTC	CASSLVLAGVYEQYF	few	TRBV5-1	TRBD2	15	TRBJ2-7
TGTGCCAGCTCACCGGACAGTGAGTCCCAGTACTTC	CASSPDSESQYF	NA	TRBV18	NA	12	TRBJ2-7
TGTGCCAGCAGTCTCCGGGACAGGGGGGGTGAGCAGTTCTTC	CASSLRDRGGEQFF	NA	TRBV27	TRBD1	14	TRBJ2-1
TGTGCCAGCAGTTATCTAGCTGGAGATATGGAGACCCAGTACTTC	CASSYLAGDMETQYF	NA	TRBV6-5	NA	15	TRBJ2-5
TGTGCCAGCAGCGCAAGGGCCGGCCGGAATGAAAAACTGTTTTTT	CASSARAGRNEKLFF	NA	TRBV5-6	NA	15	TRBJ1-4
TGTGCCAGCAGCTTTTACTTACCGGGACAGGGGGCTTCTGGGGCCAACGTCCTGACTTTC	CASSFYLPGQGASGANVLTF	NA	TRBV7-3	TRBD1	20	TRBJ2-6